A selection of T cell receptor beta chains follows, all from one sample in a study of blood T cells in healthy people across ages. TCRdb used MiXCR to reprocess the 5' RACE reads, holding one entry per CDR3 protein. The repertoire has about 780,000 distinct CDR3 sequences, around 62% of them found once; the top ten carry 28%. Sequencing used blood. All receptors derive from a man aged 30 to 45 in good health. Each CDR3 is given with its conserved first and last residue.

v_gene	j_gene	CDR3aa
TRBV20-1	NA	CSARSTGTNSEQYF
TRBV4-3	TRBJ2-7	CASSQDPQGLDEQYF
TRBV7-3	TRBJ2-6	CASSSGPISAGANVLTF
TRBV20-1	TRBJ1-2	CSASDGYTF
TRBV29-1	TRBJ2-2	CSAGQGPNTGELFF
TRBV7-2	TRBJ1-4	CASSFGQRRGKLFF
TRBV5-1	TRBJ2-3	CASSSLTGGDTQYF
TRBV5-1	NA	CASSALGTPAYEQYF
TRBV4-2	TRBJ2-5	CASSPRTSTQETQYF
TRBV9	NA	CASSLSPTGETQYF
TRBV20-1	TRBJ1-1	CSARELLGTEAFF
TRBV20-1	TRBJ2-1	CSASSPPGQLSSYNEQFF
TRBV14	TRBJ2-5	CASSQRYERQETQYF
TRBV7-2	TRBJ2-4	CASSQDKSRNIQYF
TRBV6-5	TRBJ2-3	CASSSLGLSTDTQYF
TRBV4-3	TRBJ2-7	CASSQKGQGLYEQYF
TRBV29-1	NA	CSVEDPQYGIQYF
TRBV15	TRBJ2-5	CATSTKRRSTETQYF
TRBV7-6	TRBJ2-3	CAGSFPGDTQYF
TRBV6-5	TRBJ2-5	CASSYIGRTQETQYF
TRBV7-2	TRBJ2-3	CASNLHGGADTQYF
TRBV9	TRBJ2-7	CASSPDPSSGGALQYF
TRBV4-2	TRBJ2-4	CASSQGTGGIQYF
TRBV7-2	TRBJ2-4	CASSPGLGRGALIAKNIQYF
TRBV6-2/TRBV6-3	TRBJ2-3	CASRQRGWDTQYF
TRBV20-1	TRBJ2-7	CSARDPTRPYEQYF
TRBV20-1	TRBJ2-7	CSAPGTTYSYEQYF
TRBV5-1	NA	CASSSNDRAYEQYF
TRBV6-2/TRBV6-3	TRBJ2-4	CASSYSISGDIQYF
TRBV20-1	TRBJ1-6	CSASQTRGNSPLHF
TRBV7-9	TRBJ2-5	CASSAHRDTERETQYF
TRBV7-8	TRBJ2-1	CASSPAETLNEQFF
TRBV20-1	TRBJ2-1	CSARDWHSGEQFF
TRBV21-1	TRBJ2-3	CASSKGQGADTGTQYF
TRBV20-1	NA	CSAREGQGFETQYF
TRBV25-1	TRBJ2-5	CASSEYGLAGPGGETQYF
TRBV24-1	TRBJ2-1	CATTDAGRLDEQFF
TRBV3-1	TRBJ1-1	CASSQVGQGNTEAFF
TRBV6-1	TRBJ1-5	CASSEGGRVNQPQHF
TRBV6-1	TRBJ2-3	CASSRAEASTDTQYF
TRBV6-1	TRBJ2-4	CASSETVAKNIQYF
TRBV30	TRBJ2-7	CAWNTGAGSYEQYF